One and the same sample provided the 17 T cell receptor beta chains below, sequenced in a study of blood T cell repertoires in COVID-19. The repertoire was sequenced with immunoSEQ multiplex PCR; TCRdb's copy has only in-frame clones and lacks some. The sample has hundreds of thousands of clones, about 87% seen once. The sample was PBMCs or T cells enriched from blood (not recorded which). The receptors shown here come from a woman aged 50 to 60 who had recovered from COVID-19.

This chain joins TRBV4-1 and TRBJ1-2; D is unclear. CDR1 and CDR2 (germline): MGHRA, YSYEKL. The CDR3 covers 14 residues. V was clipped by 4 bases and J by 8 bases, with 17 bases between them. The CDR3 loop is CASSPSVFGGGYTF. The CDR3, as DNA: TGCGCCAGCAGCCCGTCCGTGTTTGGAGGCGGCTACACCTTC.

This clone appeared a few times. The chain joins TRBV6-1 to TRBJ1-5; maybe TRBD1 (6 bases). The CDR3 is made up of 15 amino acids. The germline gives CDR1 MNHNS, CDR2 SASEGT. Trimming stripped 3 bases from V and 7 bases from J, with 16 bases between. The CDR3 loop is CASSDRTAWGQPQHF. CDR3 DNA: TGTGCCAGCAGTGACCGGACAGCCTGGGGCCAGCCCCAGCATTTT.

The gene calls are TRBV27 and TRBJ1-3, with TRBD1 matching over 12 bases. CDR3 size: 16 residues. With V trimmed by 5 bases and J by 8 bases, 10 bases remained unmatched. Germline lookup yields CDR1 MNHEY and CDR2 SMNVEV (reference sequence). CDR3 nucleotides: TGTGCCAGCAGTCCACTGAGGGGACAGGGGGCCCACACCATATATTTT. It encodes CASSPLRGQGAHTIYF.

The genes are TRBV2 and TRBJ1-1; TRBD1 is a possible D gene (5 bases). The CDR3 is made up of 15 amino acids. CDR1 is SNHLY and CDR2 is FYNNEI in the germline V gene. V shed 4 bases and J shed 0 bases, with 12 bases lying between them. CDR3 loop: CASSGTGNMNTEAFF. The CDR3 DNA reads TGTGCCAGCAGTGGTACAGGTAACATGAACACTGAAGCTTTCTTT.

This clone showed up just a few times. This chain links TRBV6-1 with TRBJ1-6, with 10 bases fitting TRBD1. Trimming removed 3 bases from V and 5 bases from J; junction bases left unmatched: 4. The CDR3 runs 16 residues. Germline V gene lookup returns CDR1 MNHNS and CDR2 SASEGT. The CDR3 DNA is TGTGCCAGCAGTGAGAGGGGACAGGGGAATAATTCACCCCTCCACTTT. The encoded protein is CASSERGQGNNSPLHF.

V and J are TRBV19 and TRBJ1-5, with 7 bases that match TRBD1. The germline V gene encodes CDR1 LNHDA and CDR2 SQIVND (reference sequence). The CDR3 is 15 residues long. J was trimmed by 6 bases and V by 7 bases; bases with no gene match: 12. As DNA, the CDR3 is TGTGCCAGTAATGATGGACAGGCCTTGGGTCAGCCCCAGCATTTT. It yields the protein CASNDGQALGQPQHF. The variable domain in full, completed from reference TRBV19 and TRBJ1-5, reads DGGITQSPKYLFRKEGQNVTLSCEQNLNHDAMYWYRQDPGQGLRLIYYSQIVNDFQKGDIAEGYSVSREKKESFPLTVTSAQKNPTAFYLCASNDGQALGQPQHFGDGTRLSIL.

The chain couples TRBV3-1 (or the pseudogene TRBV3-2) to TRBJ2-1; D is perhaps TRBD1 (6 bases). V was cut by 4 bases and J by 6 bases, with 16 bases left in between. Germline CDR1 LGHDT, CDR2 YNNKEL (reference sequence). This CDR3 contains 15 residues. The CDR3 loop reads CASSPPDRSGNEQFF. The CDR3 region has the DNA TGTGCCAGCAGCCCCCCAGACAGGTCGGGCAATGAGCAGTTCTTC.

The chain recombines TRBV5-1 with TRBJ2-1; 11 positions agree with TRBD2. CDR1 and CDR2 (germline): SGHRS, YFSETQ. This CDR3 spans 16 amino acids. The V and J ends lost 4 bases and 5 bases, in that order; junction bases with no gene match: 8. CDR3 nucleotides: TGCGCCAGCAGCGAATTAGCGGGAGGGCCCAACAATGAGCAGTTCTTC. This codes for CASSELAGGPNNEQFF.

This clone has just one count. V is TRBV7-2 and J is TRBJ1-4; 9 nucleotides agree with TRBD1. CDR1 is SGHTA, CDR2 FQGNSA, per germline. CDR3 length: 15 residues. The J segment lost 4 bases and the V segment lost 4 bases, leaving 4 bases of the junction unmatched. The CDR3 DNA follows: TGTGCCAGCAGCTCCCGACAGGGGGTTAATGAAAAACTGTTTTTT. Translating gives CASSSRQGVNEKLFF.

This sequence joins TRBV7-3 and TRBJ2-1; 9 bases agree with TRBD1. Unmatched junction bases numbered 7, after V lost 6 bases and J lost 1 base. The germline V gene has CDR1 SGHTA and CDR2 FQGTGA. This CDR3 is 16 amino acids long. The CDR3 DNA follows: TGTGCCAGCAGTAAACAGGGGGCTACGTCCTACAATGAGCAGTTCTTC. It is translated as CASSKQGATSYNEQFF. The full variable domain, completed using reference TRBV7-3 and TRBJ2-1, is GAGVSQTPSNKVTEKGKYVELRCDPISGHTALYWYRQSLGQGPEFLIYFQGTGAADDSGLPNDRFFAVRPEGSVSTLKIQRTERGDSAVYLCASSKQGATSYNEQFFGPGTRLTVL.

The V gene is TRBV28, the J gene TRBJ1-4; unclear D gene. Germline assignment: CDR1 MDHEN and CDR2 SYDVKM. V lost 5 bases and J lost 0, with 13 bases in between. The CDR3 runs to 16 residues. The CDR3 protein is CASSLRQVATNEKLFF. The CDR3 coding sequence is TGTGCCAGCAGTCTCCGACAAGTCGCAACTAATGAAAAACTGTTTTTT.

The V and J genes are TRBV28 and TRBJ2-3; 11 bases line up with TRBD2. The germline gives CDR1 MDHEN, CDR2 SYDVKM. This CDR3 spans 16 amino acids. V trimming: 5 bases; J trimming: 8 bases; junction bases outside the gene matches: 12. CDR3 in amino acids: CASSPLELAGGPTQYF. The CDR3 DNA reads TGTGCCAGCAGTCCCCTAGAGCTAGCGGGAGGCCCTACGCAGTATTTT.

The chain has TRBV10-1 and TRBJ2-7; a possible D gene is TRBD1 (6 bases). The germline V gene has CDR1 WNHNN and CDR2 SYGVQD (reference sequence). This CDR3 is 14 amino acids long. Trimming stripped 0 bases from V and 3 bases from J, with 9 bases between. CDR3 bases: TGCGCCAGCAGTGAGTCAGGCAGGGGCTACGAGCAGTACTTC. This translates into CASSESGRGYEQYF.

The chain uses TRBV24-1 and TRBJ1-3; D remains unclear. The CDR3 loop spans 18 amino acids. V lost 4 bases and J 0 bases, leaving 18 bases between the germline ends. Germline V lookup: CDR1 KGHDR, CDR2 SFDVKD. For the CDR3, the DNA is TGTGCCACCAGTGAACTTGGCCGGGGAAAGAGCTCTGGAAACACCATATATTTT. Its protein product is CATSELGRGKSSGNTIYF.

J is TRBJ2-1 and V is TRBV18; 14 nucleotides match TRBD2. The CDR3 contains 20 residues. CDR1 and CDR2 (germline): KGHSH, LQKENI. The J segment lost 3 bases and the V segment lost 3 bases, leaving 13 bases of the junction unmatched. DNA for the CDR3: TGTGCCAGCTCACCCGTCCACCCTTGGACTAGCGGGAGGCGCTACAATGAGCAGTTCTTC. It codes for CASSPVHPWTSGRRYNEQFF.

V usage is TRBV7-2 and J usage is TRBJ1-5; D is unresolved. Deletions cut 1 base from V and 6 bases from J, with 10 bases between. Germline V gene sequence: CDR1 SGHTA, CDR2 FQGNSA. The CDR3 consists of 14 residues. The CDR3 spells CASSLDGLGQPQHF. The CDR3 nucleotides read TGTGCCAGCAGCTTAGACGGGTTAGGTCAGCCCCAGCATTTT.

This sequence joins TRBV7-3 and TRBJ2-3, with 8 bases aligning to TRBD2. V dropped 5 bases and J dropped 6; count of bases not matched to a gene: 16. This CDR3 has 17 amino acids. CDR1 is SGHTA and CDR2 is FQGTGA in the germline V gene. In nucleotides, the CDR3 is TGTGCCAGCAGCGAGGGGGGCAGCGGGAGAAGGGCGGATACGCAGTATTTT. Protein: CASSEGGSGRRADTQYF.